This TCR beta chain stems from a study of early T cells in non-severe SARS-CoV-2 infection. General study findings and limits: VDJdb-based annotation leaned toward anti-spike CD8 responses and missed private and CD4 specificities.

Trimming took 5 bases from V and 3 from J, leaving 11 bases between them. The CDR3 has 14 amino acids. At least ten counts were recorded for this clonotype. Its antigen is unknown. Attached unique molecular identifiers marked individual cDNA molecules. TCRdb called the 5' RACE reads again in MiXCR, with one record for every CDR3 protein. The sample has tens of thousands of distinct CDR3 sequences; about 9.1% are singletons. The sequencing sample was made of whole blood. This chain joins TRBV12-3 or TRBV12-4 and TRBJ2-1; D not resolved. The sequence derives from an adult who was a healthcare worker with PCR-confirmed SARS-CoV-2 infection or an uninfected control (not recorded which). Written as DNA, the CDR3 is TGTGCCAGCAGTCCCCTCGGGCGCTACAATGAGCAGTTCTTC. Amino acids: CASSPLGRYNEQFF.